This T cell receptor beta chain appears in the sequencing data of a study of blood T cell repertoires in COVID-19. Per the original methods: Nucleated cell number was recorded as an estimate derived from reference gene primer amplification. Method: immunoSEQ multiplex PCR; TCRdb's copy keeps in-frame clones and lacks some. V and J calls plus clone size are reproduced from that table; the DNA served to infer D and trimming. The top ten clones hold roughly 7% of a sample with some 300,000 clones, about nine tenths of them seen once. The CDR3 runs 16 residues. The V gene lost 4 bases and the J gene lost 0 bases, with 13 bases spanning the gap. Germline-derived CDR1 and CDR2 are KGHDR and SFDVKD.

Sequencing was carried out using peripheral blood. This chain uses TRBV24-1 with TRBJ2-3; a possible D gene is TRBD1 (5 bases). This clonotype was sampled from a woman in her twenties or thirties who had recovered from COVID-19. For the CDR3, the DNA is TGTGCCACCAGTGACGCGACAGCCACTAGCACAGATACGCAGTATTTT. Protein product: CATSDATATSTDTQYF.